This TCR beta chain was captured by sequencing in a study of blood T cell repertoires in COVID-19 (dated by TCRdb to between 2020 and 2021). About the full investigation: The collaborator samples originated in the United States, Italy and Spain and spanned the acute and convalescent phases of COVID-19. The prospective study material was composed of cDNA or gDNA derived from T cells, B-cell-depleted T cells, or PBMCs. Deeply sampled blood TCRbeta repertoires from subjects exposed to, actively infected with, or recovered from COVID-19 were included in the dataset. The repertoires were released in a freely available public database intended as a resource for research on the immune response to SARS-CoV-2. Samples were obtained from the ongoing ImmuneRACE study (first 160 participants) and from approximately 1,200 subjects provided by 6 global collaborators. A de-identified subject ID, COVID-19 status, age in years and sex were almost always included in the sample metadata. Where available, HLA class I and class II types were taken from metadata supplied by the sample provider and were not determined by assay-based typing.

The CDR3 numbers 12 residues from cysteine through phenylalanine. This entry keeps only the CDR3 DNA: 36 bases, framed from base 1. V loses 9 bases of germline sequence and J loses 2 bases, and the interval between the two ends is 11 bases. CDR1 and CDR2 were assigned from the germline V gene as MNHEY and SVGAGI. At one collaborating source in Seattle, patients were enrolled during active infection and were followed longitudinally through the course of disease. Each collaborating institution followed its own protocols to collect whole blood in K2EDTA tubes. For TCRbeta analysis, collaborator samples were shipped as frozen whole blood, as isolated PBMCs, or as DNA extracted from either sample type. TCRbeta CDR3 regions were amplified from genomic DNA using the immunoSEQ Assay, a bias-controlled multiplex PCR. As for how the authors treated the data: The number of nucleated cells in each sample was estimated by amplification of reference gene primers within the assay. Sequence reads were collapsed and filtered to measure the absolute abundance of every unique TCRbeta CDR3 rearrangement. For each sample, productive Simpson clonality was calculated as the square root of Simpson's diversity index over productive rearrangements. TCRdb holds this immuneACCESS table with in-frame rearrangements only. Some clones are missing; in checked studies, unresolved V genes explain under half, and the rest has no known cause. The V and J calls and the clone size are those of that table, but D and trimming were determined from the DNA. The sample yields under 250,000 clones; roughly 77% were counted once. The ten largest clones add up to approximately 5.9% of the sample.

The study at large found these results: Clinical and demographic metadata were provided uncurated, with the amount varying by source and participant.

This clone occurred once. Its antigen is currently not known. No base quality values were provided; no much bigger clone lies one nucleotide off. Material: peripheral blood. This receptor was obtained from a woman between 40 and 50 years old with COVID-19, enrolled during active disease. The chain is encoded by TRBV6-5 joined to TRBJ2-7; the D region possibly corresponds to TRBD1 (6 bases align). CDR3 protein: CASDRFAYEQYF. The sequenced DNA is TGTGCCAGTGACAGGTTCGCCTACGAGCAGTACTTC.